This T cell receptor beta chain was recovered during a study of PD-L1 blockade in urothelial cancer. Germline CDR1 SGHNT, CDR2 YENEEA. This CDR3 contains 15 residues. V shed 8 bases and J 6 bases; nucleotides not matched to a gene: 13. The time point: pretreatment peripheral blood. Some clones are missing from TCRdb's copy, which holds only in-frame ones; the method was immunoSEQ multiplex PCR. This table holds tens of thousands of clones, around 85% found once. Sample: PBMCs, taken around atezolizumab (anti-PD-L1) treatment. This chain links TRBV11-3 with TRBJ2-3; 8 nucleotides align to TRBD1. This receptor was identified in a woman aged 60-75 years with urothelial cancer. The CDR3 region is CASGPGGPGADTQYF. Written as DNA, the CDR3 is TGTGCCAGCGGTCCAGGGGGCCCGGGGGCCGATACGCAGTATTTT.